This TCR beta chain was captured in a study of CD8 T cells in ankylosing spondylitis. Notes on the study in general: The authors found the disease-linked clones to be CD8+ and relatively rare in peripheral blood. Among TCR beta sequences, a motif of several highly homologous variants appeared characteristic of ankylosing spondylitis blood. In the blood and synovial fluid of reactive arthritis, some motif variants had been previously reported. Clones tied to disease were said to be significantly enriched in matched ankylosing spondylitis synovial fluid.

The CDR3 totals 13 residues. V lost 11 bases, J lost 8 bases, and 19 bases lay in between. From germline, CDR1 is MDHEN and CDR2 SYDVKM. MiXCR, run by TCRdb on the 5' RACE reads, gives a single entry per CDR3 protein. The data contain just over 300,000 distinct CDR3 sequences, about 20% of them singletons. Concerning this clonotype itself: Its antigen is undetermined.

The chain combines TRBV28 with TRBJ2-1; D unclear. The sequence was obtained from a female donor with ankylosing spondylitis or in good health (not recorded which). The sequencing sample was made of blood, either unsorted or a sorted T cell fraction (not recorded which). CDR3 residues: CAARTPSGHEQFF. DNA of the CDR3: TGTGCCGCCCGTACTCCATCCGGGCATGAGCAGTTCTTC.